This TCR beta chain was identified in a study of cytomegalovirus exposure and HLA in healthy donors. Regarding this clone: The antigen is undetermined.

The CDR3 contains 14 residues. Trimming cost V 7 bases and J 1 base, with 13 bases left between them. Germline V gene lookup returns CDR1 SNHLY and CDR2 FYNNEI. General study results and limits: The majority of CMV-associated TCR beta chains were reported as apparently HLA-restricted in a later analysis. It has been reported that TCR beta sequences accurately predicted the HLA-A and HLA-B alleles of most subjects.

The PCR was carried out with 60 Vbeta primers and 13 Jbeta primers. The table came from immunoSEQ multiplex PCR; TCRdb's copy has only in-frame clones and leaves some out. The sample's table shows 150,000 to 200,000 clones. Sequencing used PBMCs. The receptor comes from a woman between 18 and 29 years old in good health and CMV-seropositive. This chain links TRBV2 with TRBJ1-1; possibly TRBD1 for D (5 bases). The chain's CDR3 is CASTLLTENTEAFF. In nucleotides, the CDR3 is TGTGCCAGCACTCTTTTGACAGAGAACACTGAAGCTTTCTTT.